Each of the 15 T cell receptor beta chains below was sequenced from the same sample in a study of T cells after yellow fever vaccination. TCRdb re-called the 5' RACE reads through MiXCR, storing one row per CDR3 protein. Here the sample spans about 630,000 distinct CDR3 sequences, approximately 13% being singletons. The specimen comprised PBMCs, sampled on the day of the yellow fever booster vaccination. The source is a man aged 30-40 years who received the YFV17D yellow fever vaccine.

This chain joins TRBV7-2 and TRBJ2-5; tentatively, D is TRBD2 (5 bases). From germline, CDR1 is SGHTA and CDR2 FQGNSA. The CDR3 totals 14 residues. With 2 bases removed from V and 2 bases from J, the gap between germline ends came to 9 bases. The CDR3 coding sequence is TGTGCCAGCAGCTTACGGGGTTTTCAAGAGACCCAGTACTTC. It translates to CASSLRGFQETQYF.

This clonotype was counted a few times. The chain is built from TRBV7-9 and TRBJ2-1; 7 bases are a match to TRBD1. Trimming removed 11 bases from V and 3 bases from J; junction bases left unmatched: 10. CDR1 SEHNR and CDR2 FQNEAQ come from the germline V gene (reference sequence). CDR3 size: 14 residues. The CDR3 is CAGGSGTDYNEQFF. DNA for the CDR3: TGTGCCGGGGGTTCCGGGACAGACTACAATGAGCAGTTCTTC.

The V gene is TRBV5-1, the J gene TRBJ2-7; perhaps D is TRBD1 or TRBD2 (5 bases each). The CDR3 consists of 14 residues. Trimming removed 4 bases from V and 0 bases from J, with 11 bases in between. From germline, CDR1 is SGHRS and CDR2 YFSETQ. The DNA of the CDR3 is TGCGCCAGCAGCCCCGGGGCGAACTCCTACGAGCAGTACTTC. As protein: CASSPGANSYEQYF.

The chain joins TRBV7-2 to TRBJ2-1; 12 bases line up with TRBD2. Germline V gene data show CDR1 as SGHTA and CDR2 as FQGNSA. Trimming at V came to 4 bases and at J to 5 bases, leaving 9 bases not matched to a gene. The CDR3 runs to 17 residues. The CDR3 DNA reads TGTGCCAGCAGCTCAGTCGGACTAGCGGGAATGAACAATGAGCAGTTCTTC. Amino acids: CASSSVGLAGMNNEQFF.

In this sample, this clonotype turned up a few times. The J gene is TRBJ2-7, the V gene TRBV14, with D unclear. The CDR3 is 14 residues long. V lost 0 bases and J 4 bases, leaving 10 bases between the germline ends. Germline V gene lookup returns CDR1 SGHDN and CDR2 FVKESK. The CDR3 DNA is TGTGCCAGCAGCCAAGAGGGGTTGGTATACGAGCAGTACTTC. Its translation: CASSQEGLVYEQYF.

The chain links TRBV20-1 to TRBJ2-1; 12 nucleotides agree with TRBD1. V trimming: 0 bases; J trimming: 9 bases; junction bases outside the gene matches: 9. The germline V gene has CDR1 DFQATT and CDR2 SNEGSKA (reference sequence). This CDR3 is built from 16 residues. The CDR3 DNA reads as TGCAGTGCTAGAGATTTCGCGGGACAGGGGGCTGGTGAGCAGTTCTTC. Its translation is CSARDFAGQGAGEQFF.

This clonotype occurred a few times. The rearrangement uses TRBV28 and TRBJ2-5; 8 bases agree with TRBD2. The germline CDR1 and CDR2 sequences are MDHEN and SYDVKM. The CDR3 is made up of 19 amino acids. V lost 5 bases to trimming and J lost 1 base; unmatched junction nucleotides: 18. CDR3: CASSSPGGSHVVLQETQYF. The CDR3 coding sequence is TGTGCCAGCAGTAGCCCGGGGGGGTCTCATGTGGTTCTCCAAGAGACCCAGTACTTC.

This clonotype has a handful of counts. CDR3: CASRRTGQYEQYF. The CDR3 DNA reads as TGTGCCAGCAGGCGTACAGGGCAGTACGAGCAGTACTTC. J is TRBJ2-7 and V is TRBV27; maybe TRBD1 (6 bases). V lost 6 bases and J 4 bases, leaving 13 bases between the germline ends. The CDR3 runs to 13 residues. The germline V gene has CDR1 MNHEY and CDR2 SMNVEV (reference sequence).

A few counts support this clonotype. The chain has TRBV5-1 and TRBJ2-5, with D perhaps TRBD1 (6 bases). Between the trimmed V and J ends, which lost 2 bases and 5 bases, there was a span of 19 bases. This CDR3 region has 16 residues. Germline values: CDR1 SGHRS, CDR2 YFSETQ. The CDR3 spells CASSFSTPTGLETQYF. CDR3 nucleotide sequence: TGCGCCAGCAGCTTCTCTACCCCTACAGGGCTGGAGACCCAGTACTTC.

This clonotype was detected a few times. V is TRBV5-4 and J is TRBJ2-5; the D call may be TRBD1 or TRBD2 (5 bases each). Germline CDR1 reads SGHNT; CDR2 reads YYREEE (reference sequence). The CDR3 runs 13 residues. The V end lost 3 bases, the J end lost 5 bases, and 11 bases lay between the germline ends. CDR3 region: CASSWGREETQYF. CDR3 DNA: TGTGCCAGCAGCTGGGGACGCGAGGAGACCCAGTACTTC.

The chain couples TRBV7-2 to TRBJ1-5; 9 nucleotides agree with TRBD1. The CDR3 loop spans 17 amino acids. Trimming removed 1 base from V and 0 bases from J; junction bases left unmatched: 4. CDR1 and CDR2 from the germline V gene are SGHTA and FQGNSA. The CDR3 region is CASSLGTGANSNQPQHF. CDR3 coding DNA: TGTGCCAGCAGCTTAGGGACAGGGGCCAATAGCAATCAGCCCCAGCATTTT.

This clonotype was recorded a few times. The chain links TRBV20-1 to TRBJ1-6; no firm D call. Germline V gene sequence: CDR1 DFQATT, CDR2 SNEGSKA (reference sequence). V gave up 6 bases and J gave up 10 bases, with 16 bases separating them. CDR3 size: 13 residues. CDR3 sequence reads: CSAQLEPQSPLHF. Written as DNA, the CDR3 is TGCAGTGCCCAGCTTGAACCCCAGTCACCCCTCCACTTT.

The chain links TRBV3-1 to TRBJ2-3, with 11 bases aligning to TRBD2. The CDR3 consists of 18 residues. After removal of 5 bases from V and 5 bases from J, the junction contained 15 bases not matched to a gene. Germline values: CDR1 LGHDT, CDR2 YNNKEL (reference sequence). In DNA, the CDR3 is TGTGCCAGCAGCACTCGCCTTCTAGCGGGAGGCGTGGGAGATACGCAGTATTTT. Amino acid sequence: CASSTRLLAGGVGDTQYF.

This clonotype was detected only a few times. The chain couples TRBV5-5 to TRBJ1-1, with D uncertain. Germline values: CDR1 SGHKS, CDR2 YYEKEE (reference sequence). The CDR3 length is 14 residues. Trimming removed 2 bases from V and 6 bases from J, with 14 bases in between. The CDR3 region is CASSFQEVLPEAFF. As DNA, the CDR3 is TGTGCCAGCAGCTTCCAGGAGGTTTTACCTGAAGCTTTCTTT.

Points on this clonotype: A read error may produce the germline difference seen at one junction end. This chain uses TRBV20-1 with TRBJ2-2, with TRBD1 identical over 7 bases. CDR3 length: 18 amino acids. The V gene's germline CDR1 is DFQATT and CDR2 SNEGSKA (reference sequence). The CDR3, as DNA: TGCTGTGCTAGAGATCGTCGCAGGGGGACCGCGAACACCGGGGAGCTGTTTTTT. Protein: CCARDRRRGTANTGELFF.